The rows below give T cell receptor beta chains drawn from one sample of a study of blood T cell repertoires in COVID-19. Produced via immunoSEQ multiplex PCR; TCRdb's table is partial and in-frame only. Of roughly 190,000 clones detected, more than 80% appear once; the ten largest clones hold roughly 8.2%. Material: peripheral blood. These receptors were obtained from a woman aged 60-70 years with acute or convalescent COVID-19. CDR3s include the opening cysteine and the closing phenylalanine or tryptophan. Fields, in order: D gene, clone size, V gene, J gene, CDR3 protein, CDR3 DNA. A D gene is named only where the DNA matches it firmly. Not every row has a clone size; where given, it reads once, few, many or a size class.

>TRBD1|-|TRBV5-1|TRBJ1-4
CASSSQGADDEKLFF
TGCGCCAGCAGCTCTCAGGGGGCTGATGATGAAAAACTGTTTTTT
>-|-|TRBV19|TRBJ1-1
CASSPDAGAPPAFF
TGTGCCAGTAGTCCCGACGCAGGGGCCCCCCCAGCTTTCTTT
>-|-|TRBV27|TRBJ2-1
CASSLWAGRNEQFF
TGTGCCAGCAGTTTATGGGCAGGTAGGAATGAGCAGTTCTTC
>-|-|TRBV30|TRBJ2-2
CASWTRVTGELFF
TGTGCTTCTTGGACACGCGTGACCGGGGAGCTGTTTTTT
>-|-|TRBV28|TRBJ1-5
CASSRDFGQPQHF
TGTGCCAGCAGCCGAGACTTCGGACAGCCCCAGCATTTT
>TRBD1|-|TRBV29-1|TRBJ1-2
CSVAATGESYGYTF
TGCAGCGTAGCCGCGACAGGGGAGAGCTATGGCTACACCTTC
>-|once|TRBV24-1|TRBJ1-2
CATSDFARGSWGYTF
TGTGCCACCAGTGATTTTGCCAGGGGAAGCTGGGGCTACACCTTC
>-|-|TRBV6-5|TRBJ2-2
CASMVASRGTGELFF
TGTGCCAGCATGGTCGCGTCTAGAGGAACCGGGGAGCTGTTTTTT
>-|-|TRBV7-2|TRBJ1-3
CASSRGDSGNTIYF
TGTGCCAGCTCCCGCGGTGACTCTGGAAACACCATATATTTT
>-|once|TRBV19|TRBJ1-5
CASSTDPRGINQPQHF
TGTGCCAGTAGTACCGACCCACGGGGAATCAATCAGCCCCAGCATTTT
>-|-|TRBV15|TRBJ2-5
CATSRDKGFGETQYF
TGTGCCACCAGCAGAGATAAGGGGTTCGGGGAGACCCAGTACTTC
>-|-|TRBV2|TRBJ2-1
CASSLDRDNEQFF
TGTGCCAGCAGTCTGGACAGAGACAATGAGCAGTTCTTC
>-|-|TRBV27|TRBJ2-7
CASSLASRQYYEQYF
TGTGCCAGCAGTTTAGCTAGTAGGCAATACTACGAGCAGTACTTC
>TRBD1|-|TRBV2|TRBJ1-4
CASSPGQGAPNEKLFF
TGTGCCAGCAGTCCGGGACAGGGGGCACCTAATGAAAAACTGTTTTTT
>-|-|TRBV11-3|TRBJ1-6
CASSGRRDLSSPLHF
TGTGCCAGCAGTGGCCGTCGGGACTTAAGCTCACCCCTCCACTTT
>TRBD2|many|TRBV11-3|TRBJ2-2
CASSFSGSTTGELFF
TGTGCCAGCAGCTTTAGCGGGAGTACCACCGGGGAGCTGTTTTTT
>-|-|TRBV19|TRBJ1-1
CASRDRGPLNTEAFF
TGTGCCAGTCGCGATCGTGGGCCCCTGAACACTGAAGCTTTCTTT
>TRBD2|-|TRBV5-4|TRBJ2-3
CASSLESGRALTDTQYF
TGTGCCAGCAGCTTGGAGAGCGGGAGGGCCCTCACAGATACGCAGTATTTT
>TRBD1|-|TRBV7-6|TRBJ2-7
CASSLTAGQGAYEQYF
TGTGCCAGCAGCTTAACCGCGGGACAGGGTGCCTACGAGCAGTACTTC
>-|-|TRBV7-3|TRBJ2-3
CASSPTVSSTDTQYF
TGTGCCAGCAGCCCGACTGTATCTAGCACAGATACGCAGTATTTT
>TRBD1|-|TRBV3-1/TRBV3-2|TRBJ1-2
CASRQGASGYTF
TGTGCCAGCAGACAGGGGGCCTCTGGCTACACCTTC
>TRBD1|-|TRBV18|TRBJ2-1
CASSPNEQGAAYNEQFF
TGTGCCAGCTCACCAAATGAACAGGGGGCCGCCTACAATGAGCAGTTCTTC
>TRBD2|-|TRBV5-1|TRBJ2-2
CASSLTAGGGELFF
TGCGCCAGCAGCTTGACGGCGGGAGGCGGGGAGCTGTTTTTT
>-|-|TRBV29-1|TRBJ2-5
CSARRVSGGETQYF
TGCAGCGCCCGACGGGTGTCAGGGGGGGAGACCCAGTACTTC
>-|few|TRBV11-3|TRBJ2-2
CASKRGGELFF
TGTGCCAGCAAAAGGGGCGGGGAGCTGTTTTTT
>TRBD2|-|TRBV24-1|TRBJ2-1
CATSDAAGGRRGNEQFF
TGTGCCACCAGTGACGCTGCGGGGGGGAGACGGGGCAATGAGCAGTTCTTC
>TRBD1|few|TRBV5-5|TRBJ2-5
CASSLGAGGQVATQYF
TGTGCCAGCAGCTTGGGGGCAGGGGGTCAGGTAGCAACCCAGTACTTC
>-|once|TRBV9|TRBJ2-1
CASSVEQGNEQFF
TGTGCCAGCAGCGTAGAGCAGGGTAATGAGCAGTTCTTC